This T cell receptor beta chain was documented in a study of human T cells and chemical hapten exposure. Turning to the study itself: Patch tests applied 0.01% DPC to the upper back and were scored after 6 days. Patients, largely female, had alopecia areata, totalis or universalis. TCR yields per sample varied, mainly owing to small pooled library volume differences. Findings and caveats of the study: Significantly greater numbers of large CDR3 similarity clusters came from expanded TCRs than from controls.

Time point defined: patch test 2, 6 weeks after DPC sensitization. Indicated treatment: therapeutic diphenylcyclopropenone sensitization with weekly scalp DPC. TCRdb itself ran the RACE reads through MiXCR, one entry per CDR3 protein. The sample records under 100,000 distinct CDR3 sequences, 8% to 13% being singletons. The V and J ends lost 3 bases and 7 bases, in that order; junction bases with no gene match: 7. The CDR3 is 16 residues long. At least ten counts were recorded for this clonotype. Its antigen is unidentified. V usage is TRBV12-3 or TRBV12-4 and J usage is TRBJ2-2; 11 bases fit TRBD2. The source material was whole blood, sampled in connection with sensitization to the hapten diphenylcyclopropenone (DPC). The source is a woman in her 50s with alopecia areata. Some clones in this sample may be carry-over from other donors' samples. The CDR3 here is CASSFETSGTSGELFF. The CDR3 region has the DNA TGTGCCAGCAGTTTCGAGACTAGCGGGACTAGCGGGGAGCTGTTTTTT.